These T cell receptor beta chains were read from a single sample in a study of T cells in Graves' hyperthyroidism and ophthalmopathy. TCRdb re-analysed the multiplex PCR reads in MiXCR, keeping a single row per CDR3 protein. The sample shows more than 50,000 distinct CDR3 sequences, 53% of them seen only once. Sequences were obtained from blood. Receptor source: a woman aged 55-70 years with Graves' ophthalmopathy. Both conserved end residues are part of each CDR3. Each record gives: J gene, V gene, clone size, D gene, CDR3 protein, CDR3 DNA. The D gene is left open where the match is weak. Size is omitted from some rows. Given values are once, few, many or a class for expanded clones.

>TRBJ2-2|TRBV19|.|.
CASSLGTANTGELFF
TGTGCCAGTAGTCTGGGGACTGCGAACACCGGGGAGCTGTTTTTT
>TRBJ2-5|TRBV12-3/TRBV12-4|.|TRBD1
CASSGDRGGETQYF
TGTGCCAGCAGTGGGGACAGGGGAGGTGAGACCCAGTACTTC
>TRBJ2-1|TRBV7-6|many|.
CASSLKVSYNEQFF
TGTGCCAGCAGCTTAAAGGTTTCCTACAATGAGCAGTTCTTC
>TRBJ2-4|TRBV20-1|.|TRBD2
CSARDWAGEENIQYF
TGCAGTGCTAGAGATTGGGCGGGGGAGGAAAACATTCAGTACTTC
>TRBJ1-2|TRBV27|many|TRBD1
CASTSGQAGDYGYTF
TGTGCCAGCACCTCCGGACAGGCGGGGGACTATGGCTACACCTTC
>TRBJ1-2|TRBV11-2|.|.
CASSLENLNYGYTF
TGTGCCAGCAGCTTAGAAAATCTTAACTATGGCTACACCTTC
>TRBJ2-1|TRBV28|many|TRBD1
CASSSSGTGSYNEQFF
TGTGCCAGCAGTTCCTCCGGGACAGGGTCCTACAATGAGCAGTTCTTC
>TRBJ2-7|TRBV15|.|TRBD2
CATSRDPLGGNTGEQYF
TGTGCCACCAGCAGAGACCCCCTCGGGGGGAACACTGGGGAGCAGTACTTC
>TRBJ1-2|TRBV6-4|.|TRBD1
CASSVEQGADGYTF
TGTGCCAGCAGTGTAGAACAGGGGGCGGACGGCTACACCTTC
>TRBJ1-1|TRBV9|many|TRBD1
CASSPRTGSSEAFF
TGTGCCAGCAGCCCCCGGACAGGGTCGTCTGAAGCTTTCTTT
>TRBJ1-2|TRBV4-1|many|TRBD1
CASGTGGLYGYTF
TGCGCCAGCGGGACAGGGGGCCTCTATGGCTACACCTTC
>TRBJ1-2|TRBV7-6|once|.
CASSFYICSARGLQGLRGYTF
.
>TRBJ2-5|TRBV5-7|.|.
CASSRGGTAYLRETQYF
TGTGCCAGCAGCCGGGGCGGGACAGCGTACCTACGAGAGACCCAGTACTTC
>TRBJ2-2|TRBV19|few|.
CASSKGWRTANTGELFF
TGTGCCAGTAGTAAGGGTTGGAGGACAGCCAACACCGGGGAGCTGTTTTTT
>TRBJ2-3|TRBV9|many|.
CASSPGGGDTQYF
TGTGCCAGCAGCCCCGGTGGTGGAGATACGCAGTATTTT
>TRBJ2-1|TRBV7-9|.|.
CASSLANRDGEQFF
TGTGCCAGCAGCTTAGCTAACAGGGATGGTGAGCAGTTCTTC
>TRBJ1-5|TRBV5-6|.|TRBD1
CASSLPDRDSYEQPQHF
TGTGCCAGCAGCTTGCCCGACAGGGACAGTTACGAGCAGCCCCAGCATTTT
>TRBJ2-4|TRBV20-1|many|.
CSARDLGTGDFFRNIQYF
TGCAGTGCTAGAGATCTTGGGACCGGTGATTTTTTTAGAAACATTCAGTACTTC
>TRBJ2-7|TRBV20-1|.|.
CSASSLGLASSISSYEQYF
TGCAGTGCCAGCAGTTTGGGGCTAGCGAGTTCCATCAGCTCCTACGAGCAGTACTTC
>TRBJ2-2|TRBV5-6|.|TRBD2
CASSLWGLANTGELFF
TGTGCCAGCAGCCTGTGGGGACTAGCGAACACCGGGGAGCTGTTTTTT
>TRBJ2-2|TRBV11-2|.|.
CASGRIRDTNTGELLF
TGTGCCAGCGGCCGGATCCGGGACACGAACACCGGGGAGCTGCTTTTT
>TRBJ2-1|TRBV11-2|.|TRBD2
CASRFSKDGLAAYNEQFF
TGTGCCAGCAGATTTAGCAAAGATGGACTAGCGGCCTACAATGAGCAGTTCTTC
>TRBJ1-2|TRBV10-3|medium-sized|.
CAISESRWDGYTF
TGTGCCATCAGTGAGTCTCGATGGGATGGCTACACCTTC
>TRBJ1-5|TRBV20-1|medium-sized|TRBD1
CSARTGLDQPQHF
TGCAGTGCTAGGACAGGGTTGGATCAGCCCCAGCATTTT
>TRBJ1-2|TRBV15|medium-sized|.
CATSRDFSYTF
TGTGCCACCAGCAGAGATTTTAGCTACACCTTC
>TRBJ1-2|TRBV12-3/TRBV12-4|.|TRBD1
CASKLNQGVLHGYTF
TGTGCCAGCAAATTAAACCAGGGGGTTCTGCATGGCTACACCTTC
>TRBJ1-1|TRBV7-2|many|.
CASRQQGNTEAFF
TGTGCCAGCAGGCAACAGGGGAACACTGAAGCTTTCTTT
>TRBJ1-2|TRBV29-1|.|TRBD1
CSVGQGGYNYGYTF
TGCAGCGTCGGACAGGGGGGATATAACTATGGCTACACCTTC
>TRBJ1-4|TRBV5-6|many|.
CASSLLDIEKLFF
TGTGCCAGCAGCTTGTTGGACATCGAAAAACTGTTTTTT
>TRBJ1-2|TRBV7-2|.|.
CASSFEGIYYGYTF
TGTGCCAGCAGCTTCGAGGGGATTTACTATGGCTACACCTTC
>TRBJ2-1|TRBV6-1|many|TRBD2
CASSRGGMGNEQFF
TGTGCCAGCAGTAGGGGAGGGATGGGTAATGAGCAGTTCTTC
>TRBJ1-1|TRBV19|once|.
CASSTMGNEAFF
TGTGCCAGTAGTACGATGGGGAATGAAGCTTTCTTT
>TRBJ2-1|TRBV7-3|many|.
CASSLFVTHNEQFF
TGTGCCAGCAGCTTATTCGTGACTCACAATGAGCAGTTCTTC
>TRBJ2-3|TRBV10-1|many|.
CASSEKGQSTDTQYF
TGCGCCAGCAGTGAAAAGGGCCAAAGCACAGATACGCAGTATTTT
>TRBJ1-3|TRBV6-1|many|.
CASTRDINSGNTIYF
TGTGCCAGCACCCGGGACATAAACTCTGGAAACACCATATATTTT
>TRBJ2-3|TRBV11-1|many|TRBD2
CAPRLAADTQYF
TGTGCCCCCCGGCTAGCGGCAGATACGCAGTATTTT
>TRBJ2-3|TRBV20-1|.|.
CSARDSDTDTQYF
TGCAGTGCTAGGGACAGCGACACAGATACGCAGTATTTT
>TRBJ2-2|TRBV29-1|few|TRBD2
CSVVSLWGGRAGELFF
TGCAGCGTTGTTTCTCTGTGGGGAGGGAGGGCCGGGGAGCTGTTTTTT
>TRBJ1-2|TRBV5-1|many|.
CASSSGPSYGYTF
TGCGCCAGCAGCTCGGGACCGAGCTATGGCTACACCTTC
>TRBJ1-1|TRBV7-3|.|.
CAPYVGGEDTEAFF
TGTGCCCCTTATGTTGGGGGCGAGGACACTGAAGCTTTCTTT
>TRBJ1-1|TRBV7-9|many|.
CASSLGQMNTEAFF
TGTGCCAGCAGCTTGGGACAAATGAACACTGAAGCTTTCTTT
>TRBJ1-2|TRBV6-5|.|.
CASSYVVAGEDGYTF
TGTGCCAGCAGTTATGTGGTGGCGGGCGAGGATGGCTACACCTTC
>TRBJ1-6|TRBV20-1|.|.
CSAMSRVYSPLHF
TGCAGTGCTATGAGTAGGGTGTATTCACCCCTCCACTTT
>TRBJ1-4|TRBV20-1|once|.
CSASIPAAGEKLFF
TGCAGTGCTAGCATTCCCGCGGCGGGTGAAAAACTGTTTTTT
>TRBJ2-7|TRBV29-1|medium-sized|TRBD1
CSVEAHRGYEQYF
TGCAGCGTTGAAGCCCACAGGGGTTACGAGCAGTACTTC
>TRBJ2-4|TRBV20-1|.|.
CSAKKGGGRKNIQYF
TGCAGTGCTAAGAAGGGAGGGGGCCGTAAAAACATTCAGTACTTC